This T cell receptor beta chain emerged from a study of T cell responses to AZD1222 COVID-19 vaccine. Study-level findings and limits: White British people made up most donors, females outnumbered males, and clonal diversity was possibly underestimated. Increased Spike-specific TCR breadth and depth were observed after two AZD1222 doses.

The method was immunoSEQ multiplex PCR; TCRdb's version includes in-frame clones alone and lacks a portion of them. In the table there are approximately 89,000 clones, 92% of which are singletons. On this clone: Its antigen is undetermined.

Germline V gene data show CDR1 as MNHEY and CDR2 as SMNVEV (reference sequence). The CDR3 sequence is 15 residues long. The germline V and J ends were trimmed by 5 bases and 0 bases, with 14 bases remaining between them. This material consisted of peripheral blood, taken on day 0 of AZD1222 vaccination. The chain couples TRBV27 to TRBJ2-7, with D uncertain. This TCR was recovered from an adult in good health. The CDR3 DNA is TGTGCCAGCAGTACCGGAACACGAGGCTCCTACGAGCAGTACTTC. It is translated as CASSTGTRGSYEQYF.